The 22 T cell receptor beta chains given below trace back to one sample, sequenced in a study of shared clonotypes between healthy human individuals. The protocol was immunoSEQ multiplex PCR, while the TCRdb copy is restricted to in-frame clones and leaves out a portion. The sample shows more than 900,000 clones, around 78% of them seen only once. Sequencing input: memory CD4+ T cells from PBMCs. Subset defined: CD45RA-negative fraction. Receptor source: a young man in good health. Some clones in this sample may be carry-over from other donors' samples.

The rearrangement joins TRBV7-9 to TRBJ2-7, with D tentatively TRBD1 (5 bases). The ends were cut back, 5 bases at V and 0 bases at J, with 14 bases in the middle. CDR1 is SEHNR, CDR2 FQNEAQ, per germline (reference sequence). There are 15 residues in the CDR3. CDR3 bases: TGTGCCAGCAGCCCCCAGGGTACGAGCTCCTACGAGCAGTACTTC. It is translated as CASSPQGTSSYEQYF.

V gene TRBV28 combines with J gene TRBJ2-3, with TRBD2 identical over 9 bases. The CDR3 sequence is 16 residues long. Germline lookup yields CDR1 MDHEN and CDR2 SYDVKM. J gave up 2 bases and V 5 bases, and 8 bases lay outside the gene matches. The CDR3 loop reads CASSPLLAGFTDTQYF. CDR3 sequence (DNA): TGTGCCAGCAGTCCGCTCCTAGCGGGATTCACAGATACGCAGTATTTT. The whole variable domain, filled in from reference TRBV28 and TRBJ2-3, reads DVKVTQSSRYLVKRTGEKVFLECVQDMDHENMFWYRQDPGLGLRLIYFSYDVKMKEKGDIPEGYSVSREKKERFSLILESASTNQTSMYLCASSPLLAGFTDTQYFGPGTRLTVL.

The CDR3 region has the DNA TGTGCCAGCAGCCAAGGCCGGACAGGGGGAGTTTACGAGCAGTACTTC. This gives the protein CASSQGRTGGVYEQYF. The rearrangement uses TRBV14 and TRBJ2-7, with 10 bases lining up with TRBD1. CDR3 length equals 16 residues. J was trimmed by 4 bases and V by 1 base; bases with no gene match: 7. Germline values: CDR1 SGHDN, CDR2 FVKESK.

Comment on this clone: A single base separates this from a much larger clone, so it may be a read error. The V call is TRBV4-1, the J call TRBJ2-3; 13 nucleotides line up with TRBD2. The CDR3 runs to 17 residues. Germline values: CDR1 MGHRA, CDR2 YSYEKL. Germline trimming cut 1 base from V and 2 bases from J; bases unmatched to any gene: 3. The CDR3 coding sequence is TGCGCCAGCAGCCAAGCCGGGACTAGCGGGAACACAGATACGCAGTATTTT. It specifies CASSQAGTSGNTDTQYF.

The CDR3 reads CASSATSGTYNEQFF. Here the CDR3 DNA reads TGTGCCAGCAGCGCAACTAGCGGCACCTACAATGAGCAGTTCTTC. V usage is TRBV9 and J usage is TRBJ2-1, with 8 bases matching TRBD2. The CDR3 has 15 amino acids. The germline CDR1 and CDR2 sequences are SGDLS and YYNGEE. V shed 3 bases and J 2 bases; nucleotides not matched to a gene: 4.

At least ten counts were recorded for this clone. The chain carries TRBV28 and TRBJ2-7, with D tentatively TRBD2 (5 bases). This CDR3 has 14 residues. From germline, CDR1 is MDHEN and CDR2 SYDVKM. The germline V and J ends were trimmed by 6 bases and 7 bases, with 19 bases remaining between them. In DNA form, the CDR3 reads TGTGCCAGCAGGGAGGTTTACAAAGCTAGTGAGCAGTACTTC. As protein: CASREVYKASEQYF.

This chain uses TRBV10-2 with TRBJ2-3, with 7 bases identical to TRBD1. V lost 1 base to trimming and J lost 2 bases; unmatched junction nucleotides: 3. The CDR3 is made up of 15 amino acids. The germline gives CDR1 WSHSY, CDR2 SAAADI. The CDR3 region is CASSEWGTVTDTQYF. The CDR3 DNA reads as TGCGCCAGCAGTGAGTGGGGGACAGTCACAGATACGCAGTATTTT.

This clone has only one observation. The chain carries TRBV7-2 and TRBJ1-2; TRBD1 matches 9 bases. The CDR3 consists of 14 residues. J was trimmed by 4 bases and V by 4 bases; bases with no gene match: 4. Germline V CDR1 and CDR2: SGHTA, FQGNSA. CDR3 amino acids: CASSSGQGFYGYTF. CDR3 nucleotides: TGTGCCAGCAGCTCGGGACAGGGATTCTATGGCTACACCTTC.

The rearrangement links TRBV6-1 to TRBJ2-1; D may be TRBD1 (6 bases). Trimming shortened V by 3 bases and J by 3 bases, and 12 bases separated the two germline ends. The germline V gene encodes CDR1 MNHNS and CDR2 SASEGT. The CDR3 is made up of 15 amino acids. The CDR3, as DNA: TGTGCCAGCAGTGATGCAGGGGACCACTACAATGAGCAGTTCTTC. Translating it yields CASSDAGDHYNEQFF.

This clone appeared a few times. This sample includes further DNA sequences coding for the same CDR3. The rearrangement joins TRBV30 to TRBJ1-5; the D gene is possibly TRBD1 (5 bases). The length of the CDR3 is 14 residues. V lost 2 bases, J lost 4 bases, and 12 bases lay in between. Germline CDR1 and CDR2: GTSNPN and SVGIG (reference sequence). CDR3 region: CAWSTGRLNQPQHF. The CDR3 DNA is TGTGCCTGGAGTACGGGACGGCTGAATCAGCCCCAGCATTTT.

This clone was detected once. V gene TRBV19 combines with J gene TRBJ2-4; 10 nucleotides agree with TRBD1. This CDR3 has 17 residues. V shed 5 bases and J 1 base; nucleotides not matched to a gene: 8. CDR1 is LNHDA and CDR2 is SQIVND in the germline V gene (reference sequence). CDR3 in DNA: TGTGCCAGTAGTCGGACAGGGGGAAGTGGCGCCAAAAACATTCAGTACTTC. Protein sequence: CASSRTGGSGAKNIQYF.

The rearrangement links TRBV25-1 to TRBJ2-1; D perhaps matches TRBD2 (6 bases). V dropped 6 bases and J dropped 2 bases, with 14 bases sitting between them. Germline V lookup: CDR1 MGHDK, CDR2 SYGVNS. The CDR3 runs 15 residues. CDR3 residues: CASSVPTGAYNEQFF. Here the CDR3 DNA reads TGTGCCAGCAGCGTTCCAACGGGAGCCTACAATGAGCAGTTCTTC.

This clone has a handful of counts. The chain recombines TRBV6-4 with TRBJ1-2; D is possibly TRBD1 (6 bases). Germline values: CDR1 MRHNA, CDR2 SNTAGT. Trimming removed 2 bases at V and 8 bases at J, with 9 bases between. This CDR3 is built from 12 residues. The CDR3 nucleotides are TGTGCCAGCAGTGACAAAGGACAGGGCTACACCTTC. Amino acid sequence: CASSDKGQGYTF.

The chain combines TRBV2 with TRBJ2-2; D possibly corresponds to TRBD1 (6 bases). CDR3 length: 15 amino acids. V was shortened by 4 bases and J by 6 bases, with 15 bases between the two germline ends. Germline assignment: CDR1 SNHLY and CDR2 FYNNEI. CDR3 sequence: CASSVQGPTAGELFF. The DNA for the CDR3 is TGTGCCAGCAGTGTACAGGGACCGACGGCCGGGGAGCTGTTTTTT.

The rearrangement joins TRBV10-3 to TRBJ2-3, with 7 bases that match TRBD2. V lost 0 bases and J lost 0; bases outside the gene matches: 9. CDR3 length equals 18 residues. Germline V gene data show CDR1 as ENHRY and CDR2 as SYGVKD. The CDR3 sequence is CAISESISGTPSTDTQYF. The DNA of the CDR3 is TGTGCCATCAGTGAGTCGATAAGCGGGACCCCTAGCACAGATACGCAGTATTTT.

The chain links TRBV7-9 to TRBJ2-6; 10 nucleotides agree with TRBD1. Unmatched junction bases numbered 7, after V lost 8 bases and J lost 0 bases. Per germline, CDR1 SEHNR and CDR2 FQNEAQ (reference sequence). The CDR3 runs 17 residues. The CDR3 loop reads CASFETGGFSGANVLTF. CDR3 DNA: TGTGCCAGCTTTGAGACAGGGGGCTTCTCTGGGGCCAACGTCCTGACTTTC.

The rearrangement links TRBV30 to TRBJ1-3; TRBD1 is a possible D gene (5 bases). Germline V lookup: CDR1 GTSNPN, CDR2 SVGIG (reference sequence). V dropped 3 bases and J dropped 9 bases, with 21 bases sitting between them. The length of the CDR3 is 15 residues. The CDR3 DNA follows: TGTGCCTGGAGGTTTGGGACCGGGACGTCTTCCACCATATATTTT. It translates to CAWRFGTGTSSTIYF.

This clone was observed a few times. This sequence joins TRBV29-1 and TRBJ2-5, with 10 bases fitting TRBD2. Germline-derived CDR1 and CDR2 are SQVTM and ANQGSEA. With 4 bases clipped from V and 5 bases from J, the junction kept 7 bases outside the gene matches. This CDR3 comprises 14 residues. CDR3: CSVGTQREGETQYF. The CDR3 coding sequence is TGCAGCGTTGGGACTCAGCGGGAGGGGGAGACCCAGTACTTC. Looking up the rest from reference TRBV29-1 and TRBJ2-5 gives the full variable domain: SAVISQKPSRDICQRGTSLTIQCQVDSQVTMMFWYRQQPGQSLTLIATANQGSEATYESGFVIDKFPISRPNLTFSTLTVSNMSPEDSSIYLCSVGTQREGETQYFGPGTRLLVL.

The chain employs TRBV7-2 and TRBJ1-1; 10 nucleotides align to TRBD1. Per germline, CDR1 SGHTA and CDR2 FQGNSA. The CDR3 is made up of 16 amino acids. V was pared by 0 bases and J by 1 base, with 2 bases of the junction left unmatched. The DNA of the CDR3 is TGTGCCAGCAGCTTAGCAAGGGACAGGGGGAACACTGAAGCTTTCTTT. Protein product: CASSLARDRGNTEAFF.

The J gene is TRBJ2-7, the V gene TRBV5-6; no definite D call. In germline, CDR1 is SGHDT, CDR2 YYEEEE. Trimming removed 4 bases at V and 4 bases at J, with 12 bases between. CDR3 length equals 13 residues. The CDR3 bases are TGTGCCAGCAGCCTTCTAGGTGCTTACGAGCAGTACTTC. Translated, it gives CASSLLGAYEQYF.

The chain combines TRBV6-1 with TRBJ1-5; D is ambiguous. The CDR3 has 13 amino acids. The germline CDR1 and CDR2 sequences are MNHNS and SASEGT. V was cut by 3 bases and J by 0 bases, with 3 bases left in between. The CDR3, as DNA: TGTGCCAGCAGTGATAATAGCAATCAGCCCCAGCATTTT. Translating it yields CASSDNSNQPQHF.

This sequence joins TRBV6-5 and TRBJ2-1; tentative D call: TRBD2 (6 bases). This CDR3 has 14 residues. The germline V and J ends were trimmed by 5 bases and 10 bases, with 18 bases remaining between them. CDR1 and CDR2 (germline): MNHEY, SVGAGI. CDR3 DNA sequence: TGTGCCAGCAGTACGAAAACTCGGACTAAAGAGCAGTTCTTC. Translation gives CASSTKTRTKEQFF.